The present entry profiles one TCR beta chain with its context. What this receptor recognizes is not known. The input lacks base qualities; no much larger clone sits a single base away. The V end loses 4 bases and the J end loses 8 bases, and a stretch of 20 bases separates them. The germline V gene sets CDR1 to MNHEY and CDR2 to SVGAGI. From cysteine to phenylalanine, the CDR3 is 15 amino acids long. The kept DNA is CDR3 alone, 45 bases in frame from the first base. These data originate in a study of blood T cell repertoires in COVID-19 (dated by TCRdb to the early 2020s). As for the study more broadly: Samples from collaborators originated in the United States, Italy and Spain and spanned both the acute and convalescent phases of COVID-19. Subjects who had been exposed to COVID-19, were actively infected with it, or had recovered from it provided the deeply sampled blood TCRbeta repertoires that made up the dataset. Where HLA class I and class II types were available, the types were taken from metadata supplied by the sample provider, not from assay-based typing. The material from the prospective study consisted of cDNA or gDNA derived from T cells, B-cell-depleted T cells, or PBMCs. The repertoires were released in a freely available public database intended as a resource for research on the immune response to SARS-CoV-2. The sample metadata nearly always contained a de-identified subject ID, COVID-19 status, age in years and sex. Samples came from the ongoing ImmuneRACE study (first 160 participants) plus 1,254 subjects from 6 global collaborators. Overall study outcomes, separate from this receptor: How much clinical and demographic metadata was included differed by source and by participant, and the metadata was provided uncurated.

TCRbeta CDR3 regions were amplified from genomic DNA by means of the immunoSEQ Assay, a bias-controlled multiplex PCR. The source study handled its data this way. Within the assay, amplification of reference gene primers was used to estimate how many nucleated cells each sample contained. To quantify the absolute abundance of each unique TCRbeta CDR3 rearrangement, sequence reads were collapsed and filtered. Productive Simpson clonality was computed per sample as the square root of Simpson's diversity index over productive rearrangements. This immuneACCESS table, as held by TCRdb, lists in-frame sequences with V and J called but not all clones. Of the missing ones, under half trace to an unresolved V gene in checked studies; the others have no known cause. That table supplies the V and J calls and clone size; D and trimming were determined from the DNA. A total of 80,000 to 100,000 clones appear in this sample, around nine tenths of them only once. Clones ranked in the top ten supply around 4.2% of the sample.

One collaborating source in Seattle enrolled patients while the patients were actively infected and followed the patients over time throughout the course of disease. Whole blood was collected in K2EDTA tubes by collaborating institutions according to the institutions' own protocols. For TCRbeta analysis, collaborators shipped samples in one of three forms: frozen whole blood, isolated PBMCs, or DNA extracted from either of those sample types. The sequence links TRBV6-5 to TRBJ1-2; a tentative D match to TRBD1 spans 6 bases. Specimen: peripheral blood. This clonotype originated in a human donor with COVID-19, enrolled during active disease. The donor label of this sample is uncertain. Here the CDR3 is given as CASSLGGFQGSGYTF. The DNA reads TGTGCCAGCAGTTTAGGGGGATTTCAGGGGAGCGGCTACACCTTC.